The entry below gives a single TCR beta chain sequence along with its context. The CDR3 spans 14 residues. Between the trimmed V and J ends, which lost 6 bases and 0 bases, there was a span of 9 bases. The germline V gene encodes CDR1 SEHNR and CDR2 FQNEAQ (reference sequence). The source of the sample is a study of T cell responses to AZD1222 COVID-19 vaccine. The table came from immunoSEQ multiplex PCR; TCRdb's copy has only in-frame clones and leaves some out. The table lists roughly 90,000 clones, over 80% of them singletons, with less than 5.5% in the top ten. This TCR was sampled from an adult in good health. The source material was peripheral blood, sampled on day 0 of MenACWY control vaccination. The chain is built from TRBV7-9 and TRBJ1-3, with unresolved D. The CDR3 region has the DNA TGTGCCAGCAGTAAACAGATCTCTGGAAACACCATATATTTT. Its translation is CASSKQISGNTIYF.